The clone carrying this TCR beta chain was seen many times. TCRdb ran MiXCR on the reads and lists one entry per CDR3 protein. The table shows about 260,000 distinct CDR3 sequences, with over 8% occurring only once. Germline lookup yields CDR1 LNHDA and CDR2 SQIVND (reference sequence). V was cut by 7 bases and J by 1 base, with 13 bases left in between. There are 14 residues in the CDR3. These data are taken from a study of T cell repertoires in cytomegalovirus infection. The chain is built from TRBV19 and TRBJ1-1; no definite D call. The sample comprised PBMCs. This receptor was taken from a human donor in good health (CMV status not recorded). Some clones in this sample may be carry-over from other donors' samples. The CDR3 nucleotides are TGTGCCAGTAAATCAGGCCCCGGGAACACTGAAGCTTTCTTT. As protein: CASKSGPGNTEAFF.